Shown below are 18 T cell receptor beta chains from a single sample sequenced in a study of cytomegalovirus exposure and HLA in healthy donors. The PCR made use of 60 Vbeta and 13 Jbeta primers. Produced via immunoSEQ multiplex PCR; TCRdb's table is partial and in-frame only. Among about 40,000 clones, 86% were seen once, and the ten largest hold approximately 10%. The sample was PBMCs. The origin of the receptors is a woman aged 40 to 50 in good health and CMV-seropositive.

V is TRBV25-1 and J is TRBJ2-2, with TRBD1 as a possible D gene (6 bases). Trimming cost V 10 bases and J 2 bases, with 11 bases left between them. Germline loops: CDR1 MGHDK, CDR2 SYGVNS. This CDR3 is built from 13 residues. CDR3 in amino acids: CATRTANTGELFF. The DNA for the CDR3 is TGTGCCACTAGGACAGCTAACACCGGGGAGCTGTTTTTT.

The V gene is TRBV19, the J gene TRBJ1-1; D gene ambiguous. Trimming took off 3 bases at V and 1 base at J, with 6 bases between the two ends. Germline CDR1 LNHDA, CDR2 SQIVND (reference sequence). There are 13 residues in the CDR3. The CDR3, as DNA: TGTGCCAGTAGTATGGAGGGGAACACTGAAGCTTTCTTT. Its translation is CASSMEGNTEAFF. Full variable domain (rest looked up from reference TRBV19 and TRBJ1-1): DGGITQSPKYLFRKEGQNVTLSCEQNLNHDAMYWYRQDPGQGLRLIYYSQIVNDFQKGDIAEGYSVSREKKESFPLTVTSAQKNPTAFYLCASSMEGNTEAFFGQGTRLTVV.

This rearrangement joins TRBV4-1 to TRBJ2-6; D gene unclear. The CDR3 spans 15 residues. Trimming cost V 1 base and J 1 base, with 5 bases left between them. Germline V lookup: CDR1 MGHRA, CDR2 YSYEKL. CDR3 loop: CASSQVVSGANVLTF. CDR3 nucleotides: TGCGCCAGCAGCCAAGTAGTTTCTGGGGCCAACGTCCTGACTTTC.

The chain has TRBV11-2 and TRBJ2-3; 7 positions agree with TRBD1. Germline V lookup: CDR1 SGHAT, CDR2 FQNNGV. V lost 5 bases, J lost 1 base, and 15 bases stayed unmatched. This CDR3 contains 18 residues. The CDR3 sequence: CASSPRPPTGLCTDTQYF. The CDR3 bases are TGTGCCAGCAGCCCTAGACCCCCGACAGGGCTATGCACAGATACGCAGTATTTT.

This rearrangement joins TRBV9 to TRBJ1-4; D might be TRBD1 (6 bases). The V gene lost 0 bases and the J gene lost 5 bases, with 11 bases spanning the gap. Germline values: CDR1 SGDLS, CDR2 YYNGEE. The CDR3 loop spans 15 amino acids. DNA for the CDR3: TGTGCCAGCAGCGTAGGAGGCAGGGGAAATGAAAAACTGTTTTTT. It specifies CASSVGGRGNEKLFF. The whole variable domain, filled in from reference TRBV9 and TRBJ1-4, reads DSGVTQTPKHLITATGQRVTLRCSPRSGDLSVYWYQQSLDQGLQFLIQYYNGEERAKGNILERFSAQQFPDLHSELNLSSLELGDSALYFCASSVGGRGNEKLFFGSGTQLSVL.

V is TRBV5-4 and J is TRBJ1-6; D remains ambiguous. The V and J ends lost 2 bases and 11 bases respectively, with 11 bases between them. The CDR3 sequence is 13 residues long. Germline V gene sequence: CDR1 SGHNT, CDR2 YYREEE (reference sequence). CDR3 DNA: TGTGCCAGCAGCTTACGGGAAGGAACACCCCTCCACTTT. Encoded protein: CASSLREGTPLHF.

Turning to this clone: The junction differs from germline at one of its ends, possibly a read error. The chain employs TRBV7-9 and TRBJ2-1, with D maybe TRBD2 (6 bases). CDR1 SEHNR and CDR2 FQNEAQ come from the germline V gene (reference sequence). This CDR3 is built from 16 residues. CDR3 DNA sequence: TGTTCCAGCAGCTTGGGCGGGGAAGGGTCCTACAATGAGCAGTTCTTC. It translates to CSSSLGGEGSYNEQFF.

This clone was seen only once. The chain couples TRBV11-3 to TRBJ2-2, with 7 bases matching TRBD1. There are 17 residues in the CDR3. Trimming removed 1 base from V and 0 bases from J; junction bases left unmatched: 5. The V gene's germline CDR1 is SGHNT and CDR2 YENEEA. CDR3 loop: CASSLVAGTANTGELFF. In DNA, the CDR3 is TGTGCCAGCAGCTTAGTGGCCGGGACAGCGAACACCGGGGAGCTGTTTTTT.

The chain has TRBV7-2 and TRBJ2-7; weak D call: TRBD1 (6 bases). This CDR3 has 17 amino acids. Trimming removed 7 bases from V and 3 bases from J, with 25 bases in between. Looked up from germline, CDR1 is SGHTA and CDR2 is FQGNSA. The CDR3 DNA reads TGTGCCAGCACCTCCGCCCCCGGGACACCCGACTTCTACGAGCAGTACTTC. Translating gives CASTSAPGTPDFYEQYF.

The rearrangement links TRBV5-5 to TRBJ1-2, with D unclear. Trimming stripped 2 bases from V and 2 bases from J, with 10 bases between. From germline, CDR1 is SGHKS and CDR2 YYEKEE (reference sequence). This CDR3 is built from 14 residues. The CDR3 nucleotides read TGTGCCAGCAGCTTTGCAGGTGGGAACTATGGCTACACCTTC. Encoded protein: CASSFAGGNYGYTF.

V and J are TRBV4-2 and TRBJ1-1; D gene uncertain. Germline CDR1 is LGHNA and CDR2 is YNFKEQ. The CDR3 extends over 14 amino acids. Deletions cut 1 base from V and 5 bases from J, with 11 bases between. The CDR3, as DNA: TGTGCCAGCAGCCAAGCGTACTCAGGAACTGAAGCTTTCTTT. Amino acids: CASSQAYSGTEAFF.

The chain couples TRBV5-4 to TRBJ2-5; no firm D call. Judging by the DNA end, TRBJ2-7 fits better; the J call may be wrong. The CDR3 loop spans 16 amino acids. Germline CDR1 is SGHNT and CDR2 is YYREEE (reference sequence). CDR3 nucleotides: TGTGCCAGCAGCTTGTATTCAAGTTCGAGGTCCTACGAGCAGTACTTC. This sequence encodes CASSLYSSSRSYEQYF.

The chain uses TRBV5-1 and TRBJ2-5; 7 nucleotides align to TRBD1. This CDR3 has 14 residues. Per germline, CDR1 SGHRS and CDR2 YFSETQ. V dropped 4 bases and J dropped 2; count of bases not matched to a gene: 5. CDR3 bases: TGCGCCAGCAGCACCGGGACAGCACAAGAGACCCAGTACTTC. Translated, it gives CASSTGTAQETQYF.

V is TRBV6-5 and J is TRBJ1-5, with TRBD1 as a possible D gene (6 bases). V lost 5 bases and J lost 6, with 14 bases in between. Germline lookup yields CDR1 MNHEY and CDR2 SVGAGI. This CDR3 is built from 14 residues. In DNA, the CDR3 is TGTGCCAGCAGTGAATCAGGGGACGGTCAGCCCCAGCATTTT. Translating gives CASSESGDGQPQHF.

Here the CDR3 DNA reads TGCGCCAGCAGCTTCTTGGCGGGTTCCACAGATACGCAGTATTTT. This translates into CASSFLAGSTDTQYF. The rearrangement links TRBV5-1 to TRBJ2-3, with D perhaps matching TRBD2 (5 bases). The CDR3 covers 15 residues. The V and J ends lost 2 bases and 2 bases respectively, with 12 bases between them. Germline V gives CDR1 SGHRS, CDR2 YFSETQ.

The CDR3 spells CASSARGGVGTGELFF. For the CDR3, the DNA is TGTGCCAGCAGCGCAAGAGGGGGGGTGGGCACCGGGGAGCTGTTTTTT. This chain uses TRBV9 with TRBJ2-2; tentatively, D is TRBD2 (7 bases). This CDR3 spans 16 amino acids. Trimming took off 3 bases at V and 4 bases at J, with 16 bases between the two ends. CDR1 SGDLS and CDR2 YYNGEE come from the germline V gene.

The chain couples TRBV7-2 to TRBJ1-5; the D is unclear. The CDR3 length is 13 residues. Trimming pared 6 bases from V and 7 bases from J, leaving 13 bases between. Per germline, CDR1 SGHTA and CDR2 FQGNSA. The DNA of the CDR3 is TGTGCCAGCAGTCTTACTAGTTGGCAGCCCCAGCATTTT. Protein product: CASSLTSWQPQHF.

J is TRBJ2-5 and V is TRBV5-4, with TRBD2 identical over 11 bases. The CDR3 extends over 17 amino acids. Germline V lookup: CDR1 SGHNT, CDR2 YYREEE (reference sequence). V gave up 4 bases and J gave up 1 base; unmatched junction bases: 9. The CDR3 sequence: CASSALLAGAIQETQYF. The CDR3 bases are TGTGCCAGCAGCGCCTTACTAGCGGGGGCGATCCAAGAGACCCAGTACTTC.